The present T cell receptor (beta chain) was sequenced within a study of spatial heterogeneity in lung cancer. In the study overall: Follow-up PBMC samples were sequenced when available, at a median of approximately 23 months after resection.

Time point defined: blood at routine non-recurrence follow-up after resection. Frozen PBMC, nontumor lung or tumor provided whole RNA, which was sequenced unsorted. From germline, CDR1 is SGHAT and CDR2 FQNNGV. CDR3 size: 13 residues. V lost 2 bases, J lost 1 base, and 3 bases lay in between. The study tagged each TCR cDNA molecule with a unique molecular identifier. Using its own MiXCR run on the 5' RACE reads, TCRdb lists one record per CDR3 protein. The sample contains more than 30,000 distinct CDR3 sequences, 8.5% to 12% of which appear only once. This clonotype has at least ten counts. The antigen remains undetermined. Points from the study as a whole: Compared with follow-up, resection was when ubiquitous expanded tumor TCRs appeared in blood more.

The material was PBMCs, obtained at follow-up. This receptor was identified in a female donor with early-stage non-small cell lung cancer. The chain recombines TRBV11-2 with TRBJ1-5, with unresolved D. The CDR3 region is CASSLRSNQPQHF. CDR3 DNA: TGTGCCAGCAGCTTAAGGAGCAATCAGCCCCAGCATTTT.